The 25 T cell receptor beta chains below all came from one sample that was sequenced in a study of beta chain features in type 1 diabetes. No antigen has been identified for these receptors. Overall study findings and caveats: Type 1 diabetes patients had moderately but significantly shorter TCRB CDR3s in all four CD4+ subsets.

TCRB transcripts that were expressed got sequenced, as all of the isolated RNA had been reverse transcribed. Profiled with immunoSEQ multiplex PCR; TCRdb holds only in-frame clones, not every one. The sample records 600,000 or so clones, about an eighth being singletons. Sequenced: naive CD4+ T cells from blood. The receptors originated from a man aged 25 to 40 with type 1 diabetes.

The chain carries TRBV30 and TRBJ2-5; D remains unclear. Trimming took off 1 base at V and 1 base at J, with 16 bases between the two ends. This CDR3 has 16 residues. Germline V gene lookup returns CDR1 GTSNPN and CDR2 SVGIG (reference sequence). The CDR3 sequence: CAWSEGYGLFQETQYF. In DNA, the CDR3 is TGTGCCTGGAGTGAAGGCTACGGCCTCTTCCAAGAGACCCAGTACTTC.

J is TRBJ2-7 and V is TRBV30, with D possibly TRBD1 on 6 matching bases. The germline V gene encodes CDR1 GTSNPN and CDR2 SVGIG (reference sequence). The CDR3 is made up of 13 amino acids. V was cut by 0 bases and J by 9 bases, with 15 bases left in between. CDR3 amino acids: CAWSVEGRGVQYF. The DNA for the CDR3 is TGTGCCTGGAGTGTAGAGGGCAGGGGTGTGCAGTACTTC. Using reference TRBV30 and TRBJ2-7 for the parts outside the CDR3, the full variable domain is SQTIHQWPATLVQPVGSPLSLECTVEGTSNPNLYWYRQAAGRGLQLLFYSVGIGQISSEVPQNLSASRPQDRQFILSSKKLLLSDSGFYLCAWSVEGRGVQYFGPGTRLTVT.

The rearrangement uses TRBV5-4 and TRBJ2-3; 11 nucleotides align to TRBD2. V was pared by 4 bases and J by 2 bases, with 9 bases of the junction left unmatched. This CDR3 contains 17 residues. Germline-derived CDR1 and CDR2 are SGHNT and YYREEE (reference sequence). For the CDR3, the DNA is TGTGCCAGCAGCCCACGACTAGCGGGAACGATCACAGATACGCAGTATTTT. This gives the protein CASSPRLAGTITDTQYF.

This clone turned up a few times. This chain uses TRBV7-2 with TRBJ2-4; D might be TRBD1 (6 bases). In germline, CDR1 is SGHTA, CDR2 FQGNSA. The V end was cut by 3 bases, the J end by 3 bases, with 12 bases between. This CDR3 contains 15 residues. CDR3 in amino acids: CASSLDADSKNIQYF. The CDR3 DNA follows: TGTGCCAGCAGCTTGGACGCGGACAGCAAAAACATTCAGTACTTC.

The genes are TRBV11-2 and TRBJ1-6; D remains ambiguous. This CDR3 region has 13 residues. CDR1 SGHAT and CDR2 FQNNGV come from the germline V gene. With 5 bases removed from V and 16 bases from J, the gap between germline ends came to 18 bases. For the CDR3, the DNA is TGTGCCAGCAGCCCCTCAAGGACGGCCTTACTCCACTTT. It specifies CASSPSRTALLHF. The whole variable domain, remainder taken from reference TRBV11-2 and TRBJ1-6, is EAGVAQSPRYKIIEKRQSVAFWCNPISGHATLYWYQQILGQGPKLLIQFQNNGVVDDSQLPKDRFSAERLKGVDSTLKIQPAKLEDSAVYLCASSPSRTALLHFGNGTRLTVT.

This clone was detected a few times. This rearrangement joins TRBV7-9 to TRBJ2-3; TRBD2 aligns across 7 bases. J gave up 2 bases and V 1 base, and 9 bases lay outside the gene matches. CDR1 and CDR2 (germline): SEHNR, FQNEAQ (reference sequence). The CDR3 covers 17 residues. CDR3 nucleotide sequence: TGTGCCAGCAGCTTAGGGCCCGCGGGGGTGTCCACAGATACGCAGTATTTT. This encodes CASSLGPAGVSTDTQYF.

This clone appeared a few times. The chain has TRBV30 and TRBJ2-7, with no clear D. The CDR3 extends over 11 amino acids. Germline lookup yields CDR1 GTSNPN and CDR2 SVGIG (reference sequence). The V gene lost 1 base and the J gene lost 6 bases, with 7 bases spanning the gap. Written as DNA, the CDR3 is TGTGCCTGGAGTGACCAGAGCGAGCAGTACTTC. This translates into CAWSDQSEQYF.

The table lists this clone with a few counts. The chain links TRBV9 to TRBJ1-5; D is undetermined. V lost 3 bases, J lost 8 bases, and 12 bases lay in between. This CDR3 comprises 13 residues. Germline assignment: CDR1 SGDLS and CDR2 YYNGEE. The CDR3 sequence: CASSEGGMEPQHF. Written as DNA, the CDR3 is TGTGCCAGCAGCGAGGGAGGGATGGAGCCCCAGCATTTT.

This clone occurred a few times. The chain is built from TRBV19 and TRBJ2-5; perhaps TRBD2 as D (5 bases). Germline V gene data show CDR1 as LNHDA and CDR2 as SQIVND (reference sequence). V lost 6 bases to trimming and J lost 4 bases, with 6 bases between them. This CDR3 region has 11 residues. CDR3 DNA: TGTGCCAGTAGACGGGGAGAGACCCAGTACTTC. It encodes CASRRGETQYF.

This clone showed up just a few times. The V call is TRBV5-4, the J call TRBJ1-1; a weak D match, TRBD1 (6 bases). The CDR3 length is 16 residues. With 4 bases removed from V and 0 bases from J, the gap between germline ends came to 16 bases. Germline V CDR1 and CDR2: SGHNT, YYREEE (reference sequence). Here the CDR3 DNA reads TGTGCCAGCAGCCCTGGAGGAACAGGGATGAACACTGAAGCTTTCTTT. This translates into CASSPGGTGMNTEAFF. Full variable domain (outside the CDR3, taken from reference TRBV5-4 and TRBJ1-1): ETGVTQSPTHLIKTRGQQVTLRCSSQSGHNTVSWYQQALGQGPQFIFQYYREEENGRGNFPPRFSGLQFPNYSSELNVNALELDDSALYLCASSPGGTGMNTEAFFGQGTRLTVV.

The chain is built from TRBV10-3 and TRBJ2-7; D possibly matches TRBD1 or TRBD2 (5 bases each). V was trimmed by 6 bases and J by 7 bases, leaving 16 bases between them. CDR1 is ENHRY and CDR2 is SYGVKD in the germline V gene. The CDR3 consists of 13 residues. In DNA form, the CDR3 reads TGTGCCATCAGAAGGGACGGTTCGGGTGAGCAGTACTTC. This translates into CAIRRDGSGEQYF.

This clone was detected only a few times. This chain connects TRBV19 to TRBJ2-5; TRBD2 agrees at 8 bases. CDR1 LNHDA and CDR2 SQIVND come from the germline V gene (reference sequence). Trimming removed 8 bases from V and 1 base from J; junction bases left unmatched: 9. The CDR3 length is 15 residues. CDR3 residues: CASAPRAGAQETQYF. The CDR3 DNA follows: TGTGCCAGTGCCCCGCGAGCGGGGGCCCAAGAGACCCAGTACTTC.

The chain links TRBV5-1 to TRBJ1-6; D gene unclear. The CDR3 spans 12 residues. Germline lookup yields CDR1 SGHRS and CDR2 YFSETQ. V was trimmed by 4 bases and J by 7 bases, leaving 6 bases between them. DNA for the CDR3: TGCGCCAGCAGCCCGGGGAATTCACCCCTCCACTTT. Protein: CASSPGNSPLHF.

This clone was observed a few times. Different DNA sequences within this sample yield the same CDR3. The genes are TRBV6-5 and TRBJ1-5; D unclear. The CDR3 length is 13 residues. Trimming removed 2 bases at V and 0 bases at J, with 2 bases between. The germline V gene encodes CDR1 MNHEY and CDR2 SVGAGI. The CDR3 DNA sequence: TGTGCCAGCAGTTACGATAGCAATCAGCCCCAGCATTTT. Translating gives CASSYDSNQPQHF.

This rearrangement joins TRBV14 to TRBJ2-1; TRBD1 is a possible D gene (6 bases). The CDR3 is 12 residues long. Trimming removed 6 bases at V and 4 bases at J, with 7 bases between. Looked up from germline, CDR1 is SGHDN and CDR2 is FVKESK. Here the CDR3 reads CASRDSYNEQFF. CDR3 DNA: TGTGCCAGCAGGGACAGTTACAATGAGCAGTTCTTC.

This clone was seen only a few times. The J gene is TRBJ1-6, the V gene TRBV27; TRBD1 aligns across 10 bases. Germline V lookup: CDR1 MNHEY, CDR2 SMNVEV (reference sequence). This CDR3 has 16 residues. Unmatched junction bases numbered 11, after V lost 1 base and J lost 14 bases. CDR3 loop: CASSLYQGTGARALHF. Here the CDR3 DNA reads TGTGCCAGCAGTTTATACCAAGGGACAGGGGCGAGGGCCCTCCACTTT.

The chain uses TRBV4-3 and TRBJ1-4; the D is unclear. The germline V gene has CDR1 LGHNA and CDR2 YSLEER. The V gene lost 3 bases and the J gene lost 0 bases, with 8 bases spanning the gap. The CDR3 has 15 amino acids. CDR3: CASSHETTTNEKLFF. DNA of the CDR3: TGCGCCAGCAGCCACGAGACAACAACTAATGAAAAACTGTTTTTT.

This clone was seen a handful of times. The V and J genes are TRBV9 and TRBJ1-2; D is possibly TRBD1 (5 bases). The germline CDR1 and CDR2 sequences are SGDLS and YYNGEE. V was pared by 2 bases and J by 1 base, with 12 bases between. The CDR3 totals 15 residues. The CDR3 protein is CASSVGQTFNYGYTF. The CDR3 region has the DNA TGTGCCAGCAGCGTCGGACAAACCTTTAACTATGGCTACACCTTC.

This clone was detected a few times. V gene TRBV7-9 combines with J gene TRBJ1-1, with 8 bases aligning to TRBD1. With 8 bases clipped from V and 4 bases from J, the junction kept 6 bases outside the gene matches. This CDR3 comprises 13 residues. Germline V lookup: CDR1 SEHNR, CDR2 FQNEAQ (reference sequence). CDR3 in DNA: TGTGCCAGCTGTCAGGGGGCTGGCACTGAAGCTTTCTTT. It translates to CASCQGAGTEAFF.

The V call is TRBV5-1, the J call TRBJ1-4; D perhaps matches TRBD1 (6 bases). The germline CDR1 and CDR2 sequences are SGHRS and YFSETQ. The CDR3 length is 16 residues. Trimming removed 2 bases at V and 1 base at J, with 12 bases between. The CDR3 DNA follows: TGCGCCAGCAGCTTACGACAGGCGCAAACTAATGAAAAACTGTTTTTT. This encodes CASSLRQAQTNEKLFF.

In regard to this clone: The junction departs from germline at one end; a sequencing error may be responsible. The genes are TRBV13 and TRBJ1-3, with TRBD1 as a possible D gene (5 bases). This CDR3 contains 13 residues. Germline CDR1 PRHDT, CDR2 FYEKMQ (reference sequence). CDR3 nucleotides: TGTGCCAGCAGCTTATTAAGATCCGGGACGAAGGATTTT. Translating gives CASSLLRSGTKDF.

In its sample, this clone was seen a few times. The genes are TRBV5-1 and TRBJ2-1; D ambiguous. V gave up 4 bases and J gave up 6 bases, with 8 bases separating them. The germline V gene encodes CDR1 SGHRS and CDR2 YFSETQ. The CDR3 consists of 12 residues. The CDR3 loop is CASSQALNEQFF. CDR3 in DNA: TGCGCCAGCAGCCAGGCCCTCAATGAGCAGTTCTTC.

This clone was observed a handful of times. The V call is TRBV10-3, the J call TRBJ2-7; TRBD1 might be the D (6 bases). Trimming pared 6 bases from V and 2 bases from J, leaving 17 bases between. CDR3 length: 15 amino acids. The germline V gene encodes CDR1 ENHRY and CDR2 SYGVKD. The CDR3 region has the DNA TGTGCCATCAGCCCTCACAGGGAAACTACCTACGAGCAGTACTTC. It is translated as CAISPHRETTYEQYF.

This clone has only a few counts. The chain has TRBV30 and TRBJ2-7; possible D gene TRBD2, 7 bases. Germline CDR1 and CDR2: GTSNPN and SVGIG (reference sequence). The length of the CDR3 is 12 residues. The V and J ends lost 2 bases and 6 bases respectively, with 11 bases between them. The CDR3 DNA follows: TGTGCCTGGAGTAAGGGGGAGGGCGAGCAGTACTTC. Encoded protein: CAWSKGEGEQYF.

This clone turned up a few times. This chain links TRBV2 with TRBJ2-1; 8 nucleotides match TRBD2. Trimming cost V 6 bases and J 7 bases; bases outside gene matches: 5. Germline CDR1 is SNHLY and CDR2 is FYNNEI. The CDR3 sequence is 13 residues long. The CDR3 protein is CASSTGGRNEQFF. The CDR3, as DNA: TGTGCCAGCAGCACGGGAGGGAGGAATGAGCAGTTCTTC.